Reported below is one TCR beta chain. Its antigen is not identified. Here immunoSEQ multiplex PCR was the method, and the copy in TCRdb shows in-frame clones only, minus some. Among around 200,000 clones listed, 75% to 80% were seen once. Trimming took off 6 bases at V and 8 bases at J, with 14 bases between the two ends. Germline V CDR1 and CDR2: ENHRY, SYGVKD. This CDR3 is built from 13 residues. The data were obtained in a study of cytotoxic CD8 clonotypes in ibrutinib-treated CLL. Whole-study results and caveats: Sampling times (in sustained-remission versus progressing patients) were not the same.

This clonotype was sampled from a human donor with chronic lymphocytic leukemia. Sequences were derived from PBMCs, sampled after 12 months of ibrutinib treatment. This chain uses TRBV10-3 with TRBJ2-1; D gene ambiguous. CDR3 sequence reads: CAISDRSKDEQFF. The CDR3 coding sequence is TGTGCCATCAGCGATCGGTCAAAGGATGAGCAGTTCTTC.